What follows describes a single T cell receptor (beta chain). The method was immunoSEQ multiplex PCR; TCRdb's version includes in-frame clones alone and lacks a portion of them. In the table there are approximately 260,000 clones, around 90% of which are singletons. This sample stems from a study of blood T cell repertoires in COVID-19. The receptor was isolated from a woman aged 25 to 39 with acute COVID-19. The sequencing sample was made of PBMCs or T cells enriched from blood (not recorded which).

CDR3 coding DNA: TGTGCCAGCACTTATTCGGGACTAGTCTACGAGCAGTACTTC. It specifies CASTYSGLVYEQYF. This rearrangement joins TRBV28 to TRBJ2-7, with TRBD2 matching 8 bases. This CDR3 spans 14 amino acids. V shed 7 bases, J shed 3 bases, and the junction held 8 bases outside the gene matches. Germline V gene sequence: CDR1 MDHEN, CDR2 SYDVKM.